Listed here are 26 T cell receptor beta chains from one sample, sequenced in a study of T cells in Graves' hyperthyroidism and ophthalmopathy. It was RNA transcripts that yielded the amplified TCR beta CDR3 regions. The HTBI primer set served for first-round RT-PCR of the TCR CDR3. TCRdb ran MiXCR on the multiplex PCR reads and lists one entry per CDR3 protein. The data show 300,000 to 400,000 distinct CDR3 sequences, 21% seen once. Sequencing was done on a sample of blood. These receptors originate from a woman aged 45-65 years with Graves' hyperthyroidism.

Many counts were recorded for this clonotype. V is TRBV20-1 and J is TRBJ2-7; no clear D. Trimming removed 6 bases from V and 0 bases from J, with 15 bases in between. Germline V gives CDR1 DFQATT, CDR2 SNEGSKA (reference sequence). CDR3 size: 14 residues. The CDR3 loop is CSAKSPADSYEQYF. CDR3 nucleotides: TGCAGTGCGAAGTCCCCGGCTGACTCCTACGAGCAGTACTTC.

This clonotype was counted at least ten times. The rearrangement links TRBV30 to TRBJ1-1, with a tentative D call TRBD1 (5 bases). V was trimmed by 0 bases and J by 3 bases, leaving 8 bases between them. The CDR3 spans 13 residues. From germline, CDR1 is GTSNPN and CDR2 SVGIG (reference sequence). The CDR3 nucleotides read TGTGCCTGGAGTGTAGTACAGGACACTGAAGCTTTCTTT. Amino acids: CAWSVVQDTEAFF.

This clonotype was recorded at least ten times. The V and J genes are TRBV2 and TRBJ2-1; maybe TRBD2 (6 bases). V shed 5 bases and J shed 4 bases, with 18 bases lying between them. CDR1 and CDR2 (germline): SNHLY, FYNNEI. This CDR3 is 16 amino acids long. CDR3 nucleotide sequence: TGTGCCAGCAGTATTACGGGGGTCCCACGGTACAATGAGCAGTTCTTC. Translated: CASSITGVPRYNEQFF.

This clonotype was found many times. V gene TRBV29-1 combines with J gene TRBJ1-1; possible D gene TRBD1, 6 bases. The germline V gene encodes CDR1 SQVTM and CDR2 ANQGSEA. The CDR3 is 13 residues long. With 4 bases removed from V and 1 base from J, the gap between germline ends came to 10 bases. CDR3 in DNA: TGCAGCGTTGGATCGGGGGCGAACACTGAAGCTTTCTTT. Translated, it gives CSVGSGANTEAFF.

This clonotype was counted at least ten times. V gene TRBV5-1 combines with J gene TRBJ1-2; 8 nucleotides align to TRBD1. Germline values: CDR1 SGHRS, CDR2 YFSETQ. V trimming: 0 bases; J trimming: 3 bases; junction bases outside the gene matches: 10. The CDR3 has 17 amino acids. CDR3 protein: CASSLVAGGYLDYGYTF. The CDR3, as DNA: TGCGCCAGCAGCTTGGTGGCAGGGGGCTACCTTGACTATGGCTACACCTTC. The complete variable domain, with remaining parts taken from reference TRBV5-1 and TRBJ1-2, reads KAGVTQTPRYLIKTRGQQVTLSCSPISGHRSVSWYQQTPGQGLQFLFEYFSETQRNKGNFPGRFSGRQFSNSRSEMNVSTLELGDSALYLCASSLVAGGYLDYGYTFGSGTRLTVV.

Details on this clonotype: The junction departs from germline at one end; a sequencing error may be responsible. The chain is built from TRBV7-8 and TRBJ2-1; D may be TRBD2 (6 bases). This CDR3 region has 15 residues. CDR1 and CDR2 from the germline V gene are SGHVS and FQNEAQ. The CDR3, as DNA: TGTGCCAGCAGGTTAGCGGACCTCTCCTACAATGAGCAGTTCTTC. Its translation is CASRLADLSYNEQFF. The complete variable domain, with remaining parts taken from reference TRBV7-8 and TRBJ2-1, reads GAGVSQSPRYKVAKRGQDVALRCDPISGHVSLFWYQQALGQGPEFLTYFQNEAQLDKSGLPSDRFFAERPEGSVSTLKIQRTQQEDSAVYLCASRLADLSYNEQFFGPGTRLTVL.

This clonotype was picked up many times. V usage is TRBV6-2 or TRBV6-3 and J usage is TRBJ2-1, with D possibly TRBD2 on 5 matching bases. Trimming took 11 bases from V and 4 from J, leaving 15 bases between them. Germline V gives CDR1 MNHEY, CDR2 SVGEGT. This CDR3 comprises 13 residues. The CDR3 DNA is TGTGCCGGGTCTCTAGCCAATTACAATGAGCAGTTCTTC. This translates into CAGSLANYNEQFF.

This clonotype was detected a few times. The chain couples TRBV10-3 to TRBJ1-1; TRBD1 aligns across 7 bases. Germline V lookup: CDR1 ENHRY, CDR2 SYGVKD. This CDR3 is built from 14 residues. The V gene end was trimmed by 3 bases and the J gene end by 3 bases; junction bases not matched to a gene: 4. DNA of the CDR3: TGTGCCATCAGTGAAGCAGGGGGGGACACTGAAGCTTTCTTT. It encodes CAISEAGGDTEAFF.

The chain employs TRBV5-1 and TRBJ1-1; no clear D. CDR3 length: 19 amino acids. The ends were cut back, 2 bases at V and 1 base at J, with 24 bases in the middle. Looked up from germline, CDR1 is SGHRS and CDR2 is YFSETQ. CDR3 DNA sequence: TGCGCCAGCAGCTTCACCCCTCCGGGGAGAGGGCCTACGAACACTGAAGCTTTCTTT. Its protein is CASSFTPPGRGPTNTEAFF.

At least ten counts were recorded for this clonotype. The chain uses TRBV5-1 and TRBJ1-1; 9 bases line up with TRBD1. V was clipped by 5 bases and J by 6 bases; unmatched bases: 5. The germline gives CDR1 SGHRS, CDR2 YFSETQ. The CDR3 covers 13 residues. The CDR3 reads CASSGQGIPEAFF. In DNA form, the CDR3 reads TGCGCCAGCAGTGGACAGGGGATTCCTGAAGCTTTCTTT. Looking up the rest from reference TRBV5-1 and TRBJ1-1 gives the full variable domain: KAGVTQTPRYLIKTRGQQVTLSCSPISGHRSVSWYQQTPGQGLQFLFEYFSETQRNKGNFPGRFSGRQFSNSRSEMNVSTLELGDSALYLCASSGQGIPEAFFGQGTRLTVV.

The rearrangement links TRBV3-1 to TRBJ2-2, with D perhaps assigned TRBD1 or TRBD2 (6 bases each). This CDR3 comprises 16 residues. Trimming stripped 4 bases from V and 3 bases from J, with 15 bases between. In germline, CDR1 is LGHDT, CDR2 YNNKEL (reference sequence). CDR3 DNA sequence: TGTGCCAGCAGCCCAGAGGGGGGACATTACACCGGGGAGCTGTTTTTT. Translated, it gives CASSPEGGHYTGELFF.

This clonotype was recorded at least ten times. In DNA form, the CDR3 reads TGTGCCAGCTCACAGGACAGGGGAATGGAAAAACTGTTTTTT. Amino acids: CASSQDRGMEKLFF. V and J are TRBV18 and TRBJ1-4; 9 bases are a match to TRBD1. V dropped 4 bases and J dropped 8; count of bases not matched to a gene: 5. The germline V gene has CDR1 KGHSH and CDR2 LQKENI. CDR3 length: 14 amino acids.

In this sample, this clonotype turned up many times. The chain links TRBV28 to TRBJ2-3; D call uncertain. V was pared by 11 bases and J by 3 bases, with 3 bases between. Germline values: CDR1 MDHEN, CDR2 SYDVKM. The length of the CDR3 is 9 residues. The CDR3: CALTDTQYF. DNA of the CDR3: TGTGCCCTGACAGATACGCAGTATTTT.

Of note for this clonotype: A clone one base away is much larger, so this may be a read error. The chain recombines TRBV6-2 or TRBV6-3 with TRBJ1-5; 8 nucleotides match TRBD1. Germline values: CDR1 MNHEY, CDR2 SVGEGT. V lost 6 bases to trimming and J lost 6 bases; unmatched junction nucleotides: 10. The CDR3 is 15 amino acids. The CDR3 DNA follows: TGTGCCAGCAGAAAACAGGGGGTTAACAGTCAGCCCCAGCATTTT. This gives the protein CASRKQGVNSQPQHF.

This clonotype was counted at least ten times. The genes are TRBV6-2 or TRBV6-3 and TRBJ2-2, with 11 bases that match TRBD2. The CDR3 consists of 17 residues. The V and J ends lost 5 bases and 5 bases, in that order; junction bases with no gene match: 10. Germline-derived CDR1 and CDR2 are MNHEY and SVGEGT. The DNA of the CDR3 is TGTGCCAGCAGTCCCTCAGGGCTAGCGGGAGGTACCGGGGAGCTGTTTTTT. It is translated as CASSPSGLAGGTGELFF.

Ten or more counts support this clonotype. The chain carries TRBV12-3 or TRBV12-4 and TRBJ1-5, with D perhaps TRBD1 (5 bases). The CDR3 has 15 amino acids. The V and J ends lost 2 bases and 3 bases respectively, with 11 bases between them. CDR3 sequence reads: CASSLLGVHNQPQHF. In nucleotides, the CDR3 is TGTGCCAGCAGTTTACTAGGGGTGCACAATCAGCCCCAGCATTTT.

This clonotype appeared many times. CDR3 residues: CASNARGSLYEQYF. The CDR3 DNA is TGTGCCAGCAACGCCCGGGGATCCCTCTACGAGCAGTACTTC. This rearrangement joins TRBV6-1 to TRBJ2-7, with D perhaps TRBD2 (5 bases). CDR1 and CDR2 (germline): MNHNS, SASEGT. V lost 7 bases, J lost 3 bases, and 16 bases lay in between. The CDR3 covers 14 residues.

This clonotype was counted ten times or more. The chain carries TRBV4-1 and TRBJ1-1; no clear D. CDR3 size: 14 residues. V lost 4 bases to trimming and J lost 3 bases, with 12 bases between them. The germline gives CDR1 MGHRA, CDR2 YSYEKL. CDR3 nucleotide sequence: TGCGCCAGCAGCCCCTCGTCAGTGGACACTGAAGCTTTCTTT. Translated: CASSPSSVDTEAFF.

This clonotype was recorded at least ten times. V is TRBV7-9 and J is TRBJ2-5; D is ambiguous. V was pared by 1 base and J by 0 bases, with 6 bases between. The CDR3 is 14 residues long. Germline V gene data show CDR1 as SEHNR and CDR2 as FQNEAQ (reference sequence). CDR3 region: CASSLGRYQETQYF. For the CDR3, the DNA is TGTGCCAGCAGCTTAGGACGGTACCAAGAGACCCAGTACTTC. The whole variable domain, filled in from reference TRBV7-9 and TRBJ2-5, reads DTGVSQNPRHKITKRGQNVTFRCDPISEHNRLYWYRQTLGQGPEFLTYFQNEAQLEKSRLLSDRFSAERPKGSFSTLEIQRTEQGDSAMYLCASSLGRYQETQYFGPGTRLLVL.

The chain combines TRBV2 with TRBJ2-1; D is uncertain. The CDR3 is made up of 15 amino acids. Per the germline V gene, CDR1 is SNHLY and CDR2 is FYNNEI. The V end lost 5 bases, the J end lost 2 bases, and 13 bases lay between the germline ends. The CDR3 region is CASSYSSGTYNEQFF. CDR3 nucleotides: TGTGCCAGCAGTTACTCTAGTGGGACCTACAATGAGCAGTTCTTC.

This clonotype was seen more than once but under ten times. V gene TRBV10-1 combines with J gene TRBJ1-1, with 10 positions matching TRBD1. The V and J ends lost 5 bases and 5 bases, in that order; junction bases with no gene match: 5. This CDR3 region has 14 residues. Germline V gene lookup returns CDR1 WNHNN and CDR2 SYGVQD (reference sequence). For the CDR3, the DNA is TGCGCCAGCAGTACCGGGACAGGGGTTACTGAAGCTTTCTTT. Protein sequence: CASSTGTGVTEAFF.

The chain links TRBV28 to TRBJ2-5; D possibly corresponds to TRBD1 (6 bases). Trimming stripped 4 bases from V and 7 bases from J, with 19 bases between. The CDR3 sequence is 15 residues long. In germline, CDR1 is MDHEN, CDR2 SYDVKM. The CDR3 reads CASSSQHQGSATQYF. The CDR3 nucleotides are TGTGCCAGCAGTTCCCAGCATCAGGGGTCGGCGACCCAGTACTTC.

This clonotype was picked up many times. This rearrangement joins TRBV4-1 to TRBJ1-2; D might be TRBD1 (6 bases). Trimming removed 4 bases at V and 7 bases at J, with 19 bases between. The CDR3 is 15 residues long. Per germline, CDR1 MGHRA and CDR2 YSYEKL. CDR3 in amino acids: CASSPMVRSQGGYTF. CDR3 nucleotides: TGCGCCAGCAGCCCGATGGTCAGGTCACAGGGTGGCTACACCTTC.

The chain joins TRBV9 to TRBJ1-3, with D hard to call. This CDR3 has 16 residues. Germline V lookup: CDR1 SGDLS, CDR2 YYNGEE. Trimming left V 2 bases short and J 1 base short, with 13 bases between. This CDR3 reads CASSVAKATSGNTIYF. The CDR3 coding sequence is TGTGCCAGCAGCGTCGCGAAGGCCACGTCTGGAAACACCATATATTTT.

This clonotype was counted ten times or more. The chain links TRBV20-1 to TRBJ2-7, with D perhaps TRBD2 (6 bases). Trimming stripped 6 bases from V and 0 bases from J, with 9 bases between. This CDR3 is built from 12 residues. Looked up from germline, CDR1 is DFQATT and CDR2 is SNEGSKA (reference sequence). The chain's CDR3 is CSAEDYSYEQYF. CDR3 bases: TGCAGTGCCGAGGACTACTCCTACGAGCAGTACTTC.

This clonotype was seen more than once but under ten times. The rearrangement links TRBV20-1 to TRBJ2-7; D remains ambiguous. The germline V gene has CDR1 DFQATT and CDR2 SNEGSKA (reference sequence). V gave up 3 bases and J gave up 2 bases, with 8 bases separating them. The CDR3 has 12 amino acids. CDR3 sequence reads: CSARALTYEQYF. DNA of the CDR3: TGCAGTGCTAGGGCCTTAACCTACGAGCAGTACTTC.